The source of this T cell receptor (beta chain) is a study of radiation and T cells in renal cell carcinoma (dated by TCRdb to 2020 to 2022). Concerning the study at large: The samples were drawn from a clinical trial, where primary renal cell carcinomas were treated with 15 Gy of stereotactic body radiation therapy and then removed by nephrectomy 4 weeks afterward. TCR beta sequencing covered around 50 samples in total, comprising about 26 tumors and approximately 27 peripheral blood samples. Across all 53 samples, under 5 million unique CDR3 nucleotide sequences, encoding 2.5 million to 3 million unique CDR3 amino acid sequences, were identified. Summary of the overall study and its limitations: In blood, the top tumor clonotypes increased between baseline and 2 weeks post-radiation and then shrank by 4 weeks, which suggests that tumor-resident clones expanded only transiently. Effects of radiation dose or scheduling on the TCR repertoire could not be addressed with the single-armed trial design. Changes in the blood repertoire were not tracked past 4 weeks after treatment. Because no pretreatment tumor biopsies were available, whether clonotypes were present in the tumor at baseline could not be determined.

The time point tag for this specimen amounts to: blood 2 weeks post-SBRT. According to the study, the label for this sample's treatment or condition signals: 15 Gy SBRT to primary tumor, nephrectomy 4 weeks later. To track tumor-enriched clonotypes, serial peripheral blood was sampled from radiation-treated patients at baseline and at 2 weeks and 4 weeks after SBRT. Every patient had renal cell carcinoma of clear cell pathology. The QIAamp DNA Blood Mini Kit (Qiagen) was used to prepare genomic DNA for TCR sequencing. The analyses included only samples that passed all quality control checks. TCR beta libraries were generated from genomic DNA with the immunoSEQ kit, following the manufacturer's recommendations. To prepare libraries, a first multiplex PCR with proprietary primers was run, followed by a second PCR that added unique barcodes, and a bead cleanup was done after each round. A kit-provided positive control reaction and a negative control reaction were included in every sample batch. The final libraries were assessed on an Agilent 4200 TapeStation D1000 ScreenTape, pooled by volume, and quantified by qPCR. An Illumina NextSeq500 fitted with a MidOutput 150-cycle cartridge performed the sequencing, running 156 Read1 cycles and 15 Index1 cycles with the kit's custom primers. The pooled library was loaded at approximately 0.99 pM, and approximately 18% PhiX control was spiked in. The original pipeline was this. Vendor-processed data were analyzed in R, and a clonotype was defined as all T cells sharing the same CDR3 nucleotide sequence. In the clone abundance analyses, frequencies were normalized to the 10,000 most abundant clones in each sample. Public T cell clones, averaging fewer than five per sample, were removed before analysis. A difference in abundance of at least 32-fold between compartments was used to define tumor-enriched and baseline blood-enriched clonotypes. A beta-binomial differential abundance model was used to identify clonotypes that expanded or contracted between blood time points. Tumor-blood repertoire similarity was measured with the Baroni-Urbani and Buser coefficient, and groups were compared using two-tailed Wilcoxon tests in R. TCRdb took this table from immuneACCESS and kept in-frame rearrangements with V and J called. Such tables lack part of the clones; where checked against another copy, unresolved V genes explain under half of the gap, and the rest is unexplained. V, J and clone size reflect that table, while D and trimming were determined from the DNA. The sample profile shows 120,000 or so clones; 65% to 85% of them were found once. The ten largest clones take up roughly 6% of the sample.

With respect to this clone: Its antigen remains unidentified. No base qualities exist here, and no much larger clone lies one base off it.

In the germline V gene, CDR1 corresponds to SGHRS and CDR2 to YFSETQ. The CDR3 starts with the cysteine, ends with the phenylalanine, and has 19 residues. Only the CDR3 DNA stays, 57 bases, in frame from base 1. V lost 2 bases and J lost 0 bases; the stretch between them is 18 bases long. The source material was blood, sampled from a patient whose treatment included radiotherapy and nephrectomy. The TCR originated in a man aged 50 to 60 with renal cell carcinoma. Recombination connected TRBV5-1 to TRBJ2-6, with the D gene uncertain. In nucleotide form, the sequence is TGCGCCAGCAGCTTTGCCCCAGTGGGTTCTTACTCTGGGGCCAACGTCCTGACTTTC. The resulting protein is CASSFAPVGSYSGANVLTF.